This T cell receptor (beta chain) derives from a study of shared clonotypes between healthy human individuals. Naive CD8 cells, CD45RO-negative and positively selected for CCR7, excluded terminally differentiated effector memory CD45RA+ cells. Germline CDR1 and CDR2: SNHLY and FYNNEI. This CDR3 is 16 amino acids long. V was clipped by 10 bases and J by 3 bases, with 23 bases between them. Profiled with immunoSEQ multiplex PCR; TCRdb holds only in-frame clones, not every one. The table records nearly 2 million clones, roughly 95% of them present only once. The sequence came from a man aged 18 to 30 in good health. Material: naive CD8+ T cells sorted from blood. The chain combines TRBV2 with TRBJ2-3, with D tentatively TRBD2 (6 bases). In DNA, the CDR3 is TGTGCCACTCCACCTTACCCAGCGGGCAAAACAGATACGCAGTATTTT. Translating it yields CATPPYPAGKTDTQYF.